Shown below are 8 T cell receptor beta chains from a single sample sequenced in a study of early T cells in non-severe SARS-CoV-2 infection. Via MiXCR, TCRdb re-called the 5' RACE reads, giving one row per CDR3 protein. The data contain 60,000 or so distinct CDR3 sequences, 10% to 15% of them singletons. Sequenced input: whole blood. Receptors were obtained from an adult who was a healthcare worker with PCR-confirmed SARS-CoV-2 infection or an uninfected control (not recorded which).

The sample holds many counts of this clonotype. The chain is built from TRBV7-9 and TRBJ1-1, with 7 bases aligning to TRBD1. In germline, CDR1 is SEHNR, CDR2 FQNEAQ (reference sequence). V shed 4 bases and J 1 base; nucleotides not matched to a gene: 6. CDR3 size: 15 residues. CDR3 amino acids: CASSSFQGGNTEAFF. Written as DNA, the CDR3 is TGTGCCAGCAGCTCTTTCCAGGGGGGGAACACTGAAGCTTTCTTT. The full variable domain, with the rest looked up from reference TRBV7-9 and TRBJ1-1, is DTGVSQNPRHKITKRGQNVTFRCDPISEHNRLYWYRQTLGQGPEFLTYFQNEAQLEKSRLLSDRFSAERPKGSFSTLEIQRTEQGDSAMYLCASSSFQGGNTEAFFGQGTRLTVV.

This sequence joins TRBV30 and TRBJ2-1, with D possibly TRBD1 on 6 matching bases. The CDR3 is 15 residues long. V lost 5 bases and J 0 bases, leaving 14 bases between the germline ends. Per germline, CDR1 GTSNPN and CDR2 SVGIG (reference sequence). The chain's CDR3 is CAWPDSLSSYNEQFF. CDR3 coding DNA: TGTGCCTGGCCGGACAGCTTGAGCTCCTACAATGAGCAGTTCTTC.

This clonotype came up a few times. The V gene is TRBV29-1, the J gene TRBJ1-3; possibly TRBD1 for D (5 bases). CDR3 length equals 13 residues. Trimming took 4 bases from V and 8 from J, leaving 15 bases between them. Looked up from germline, CDR1 is SQVTM and CDR2 is ANQGSEA. The CDR3 DNA follows: TGCAGCGTTGGTGCCCGGGGCGTAGACACCATATATTTT. Translating gives CSVGARGVDTIYF.

This clonotype was detected a few times. This rearrangement joins TRBV3-1 to TRBJ2-1; D call uncertain. The germline V and J ends were trimmed by 4 bases and 8 bases, with 18 bases remaining between them. The CDR3 is 15 residues long. CDR1 and CDR2 from the germline V gene are LGHDT and YNNKEL (reference sequence). The CDR3 spells CASSPDQAFQDEQFF. CDR3 in DNA: TGTGCCAGCAGCCCAGATCAGGCCTTCCAGGATGAGCAGTTCTTC.

This clonotype was observed at least ten times. This chain connects TRBV20-1 to TRBJ1-5, with D possibly TRBD1 on 5 matching bases. CDR1 and CDR2 (germline): DFQATT, SNEGSKA (reference sequence). V was trimmed by 5 bases and J by 1 base, leaving 12 bases between them. The CDR3 extends over 14 amino acids. The CDR3 spells CSAGTGTSNQPQHF. The CDR3 bases are TGCAGTGCTGGGACCGGGACGAGCAATCAGCCCCAGCATTTT.

This clonotype has ten or more counts. This sequence joins TRBV20-1 and TRBJ1-1; tentative D call: TRBD1 (6 bases). Germline V gene data show CDR1 as DFQATT and CDR2 as SNEGSKA (reference sequence). CDR3 size: 12 residues. With 6 bases removed from V and 2 bases from J, the gap between germline ends came to 10 bases. Here the CDR3 DNA reads TGCAGTGCCCGAGGGGGTAACACTGAAGCTTTCTTT. Its translation is CSARGGNTEAFF.

Note on this clonotype: A much larger clone sits a single nucleotide away, making a read error possible. This rearrangement joins TRBV19 to TRBJ1-5, with TRBD1 matching 9 bases. In germline, CDR1 is LNHDA, CDR2 SQIVND (reference sequence). This CDR3 contains 14 residues. The CDR3 is CASSKTGGSQPHHF. CDR3 bases: TGTGCCAGTAGTAAGACAGGGGGAAGTCAGCCCCACCATTTT.

Many counts were recorded for this clonotype. V usage is TRBV12-3 or TRBV12-4 and J usage is TRBJ1-3, with 9 bases that match TRBD1. There are 14 residues in the CDR3. V trimming: 7 bases; J trimming: 2 bases; junction bases outside the gene matches: 3. CDR3 amino acids: CASKDRGTGNTIYF. The CDR3 coding sequence is TGTGCCAGCAAAGACAGGGGGACTGGAAACACCATATATTTT.